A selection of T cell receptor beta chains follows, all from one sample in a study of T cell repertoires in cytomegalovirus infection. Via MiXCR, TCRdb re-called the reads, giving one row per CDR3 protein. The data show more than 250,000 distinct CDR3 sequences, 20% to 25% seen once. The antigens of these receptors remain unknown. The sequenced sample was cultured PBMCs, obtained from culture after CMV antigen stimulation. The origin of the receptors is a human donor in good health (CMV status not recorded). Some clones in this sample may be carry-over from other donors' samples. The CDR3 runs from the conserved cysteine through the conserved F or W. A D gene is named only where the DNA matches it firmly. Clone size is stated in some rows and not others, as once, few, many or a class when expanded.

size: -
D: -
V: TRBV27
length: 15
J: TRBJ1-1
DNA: TGTGCCAGCAGGTCGGCGGGTACCATGAACACTGAAGCTTTCTTT
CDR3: CASRSAGTMNTEAFF

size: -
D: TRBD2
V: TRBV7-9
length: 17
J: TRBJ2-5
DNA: TGTGCCAGCAGCTCCGGACTAGCGGGGAGAGGGGGAGAGACCCAGTACTTC
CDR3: CASSSGLAGRGGETQYF

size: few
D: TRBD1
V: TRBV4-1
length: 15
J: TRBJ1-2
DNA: TGCGCCAGCAGCCAAATTTGGGGACAGTACTATGGCTACACCTTC
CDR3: CASSQIWGQYYGYTF

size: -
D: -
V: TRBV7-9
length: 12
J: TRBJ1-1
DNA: TGTGCCAGCAGCGGGAGGAACACTGAAGCTTTCTTT
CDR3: CASSGRNTEAFF

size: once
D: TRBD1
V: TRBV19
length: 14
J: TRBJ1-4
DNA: TGTGCCAGTAGCCGGGACAGGGGTGCGGAAAAACTGTTTTTT
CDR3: CASSRDRGAEKLFF

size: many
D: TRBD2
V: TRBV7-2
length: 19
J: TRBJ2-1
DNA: TGTGCCAGCAGCTTAGCGCGACCAGAAACAGCGGGAGGGCGGAATGAGCAGTTCTTC
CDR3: CASSLARPETAGGRNEQFF

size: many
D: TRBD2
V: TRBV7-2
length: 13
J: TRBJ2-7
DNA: TGTGCCAGCAGCTTAGTAGCGGGAGGCGAGCAGTACTTC
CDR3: CASSLVAGGEQYF

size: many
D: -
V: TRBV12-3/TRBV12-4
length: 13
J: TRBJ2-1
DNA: TGTGCCAGCAATCTTGGCCTTTACAATGAGCAGTTCTTC
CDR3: CASNLGLYNEQFF

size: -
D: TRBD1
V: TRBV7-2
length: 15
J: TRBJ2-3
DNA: TGTGCCAGCAGTTGGAGGACAGGGGAGACAGATACGCAGTATTTT
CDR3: CASSWRTGETDTQYF

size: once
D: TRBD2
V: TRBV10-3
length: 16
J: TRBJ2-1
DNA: TGTGCCATCAGTGAAAGGGCTAGCGGGGGGCTCAATGAGCAGTTCTTC
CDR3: CAISERASGGLNEQFF

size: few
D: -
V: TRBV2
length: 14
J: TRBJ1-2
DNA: TGTGCCAGCACGAACGACAGGTACAACTATGGCTACACCTTC
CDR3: CASTNDRYNYGYTF

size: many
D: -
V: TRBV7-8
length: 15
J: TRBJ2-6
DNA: TGTGCCAGCCTGGGAGATTACTCCGGGGCCAACGTCCTGACTTTC
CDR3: CASLGDYSGANVLTF

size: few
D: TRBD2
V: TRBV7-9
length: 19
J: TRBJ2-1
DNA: TGTGCCAGCAGCCTTCCCCCTGGACTAGCTCGAAGCTCCTACAATGAGCAGTTCTTC
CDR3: CASSLPPGLARSSYNEQFF

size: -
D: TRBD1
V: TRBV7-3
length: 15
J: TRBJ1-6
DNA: TGTGCCAGCAGCTTCCGGGACAGCGTCGGTTCACCCCTCCACTTT
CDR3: CASSFRDSVGSPLHF

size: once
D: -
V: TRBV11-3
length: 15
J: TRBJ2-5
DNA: TGTGCCAGCAGAAGCAGGACGAACTACCAAGAGACCCAGTACTTC
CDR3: CASRSRTNYQETQYF

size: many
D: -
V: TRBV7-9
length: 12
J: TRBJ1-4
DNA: TGTGCCAGCAGCGCAGTTGGTGAAAAACTGTTTTTT
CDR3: CASSAVGEKLFF

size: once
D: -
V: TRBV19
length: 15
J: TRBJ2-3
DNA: TGTGCCAGTAAGTCCGGGGGACCTAGCACAGATACGCAGTATTTT
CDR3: CASKSGGPSTDTQYF

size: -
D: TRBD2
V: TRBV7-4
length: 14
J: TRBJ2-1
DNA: TGTGCCAGCAGCCCTAGCGGGAGTGGGGGTGAGCAGTTCTTC
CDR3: CASSPSGSGGEQFF

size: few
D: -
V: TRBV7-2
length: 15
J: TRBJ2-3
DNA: TGTGCCAGCAGCTTCGGCGGGGACAGCACAGATACGCAGTATTTT
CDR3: CASSFGGDSTDTQYF

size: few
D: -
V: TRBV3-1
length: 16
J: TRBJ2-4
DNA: TGTGCCAGCAGCCAAGTGGGGGGTCTAGCCAAAAACATTCAGTACTTC
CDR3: CASSQVGGLAKNIQYF

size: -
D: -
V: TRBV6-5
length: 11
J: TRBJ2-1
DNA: TGTGCCAGCAGACAGTGGAATGAGCAGTTCTTC
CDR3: CASRQWNEQFF

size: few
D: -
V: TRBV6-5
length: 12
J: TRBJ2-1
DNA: TGTGCCAGCAGCTGGGTTGGAGGCGAGCAGTTCTTC
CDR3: CASSWVGGEQFF

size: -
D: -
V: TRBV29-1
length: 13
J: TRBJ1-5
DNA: TGCAGCGTGGGGGCAGATTTAGATCAGCCCCAGCATTTT
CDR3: CSVGADLDQPQHF

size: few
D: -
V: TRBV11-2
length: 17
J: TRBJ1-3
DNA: TGTGCCAGCAGCTTAGTGGTCCACACCTACTCTGGAAACACCATATATTTT
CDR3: CASSLVVHTYSGNTIYF

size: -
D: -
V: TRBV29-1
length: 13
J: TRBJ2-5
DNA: TGCAGCGTGATACGAGGGGAAAAAGAGACCCAGTACTTC
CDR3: CSVIRGEKETQYF

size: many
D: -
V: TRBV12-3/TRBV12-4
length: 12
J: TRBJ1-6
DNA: TGTGCCAGCAGTTCAGATAATTCACCCCTCCACTTT
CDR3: CASSSDNSPLHF

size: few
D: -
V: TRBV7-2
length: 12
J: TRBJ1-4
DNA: TGTGCCAGCGCCACCGATCAGGGAAAACTGTTTTTT
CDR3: CASATDQGKLFF

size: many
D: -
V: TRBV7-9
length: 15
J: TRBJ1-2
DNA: TGTGCCAGCAGCTCCGACGGTGGGCGATCCTATGGCTACACCTTC
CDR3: CASSSDGGRSYGYTF

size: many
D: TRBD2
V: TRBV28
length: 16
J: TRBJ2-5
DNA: TGTGCCAGCAGTATCCGGACTAGCGGGGTTACGAAGACCCAGTACTTC
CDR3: CASSIRTSGVTKTQYF

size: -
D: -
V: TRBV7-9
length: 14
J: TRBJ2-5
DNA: TGTGCCAGCAGCTTCGGCGGGATTCAAGAGACCCAGTACTTC
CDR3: CASSFGGIQETQYF

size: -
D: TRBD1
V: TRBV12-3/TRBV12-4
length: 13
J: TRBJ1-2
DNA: TGTGCCAGCACCCTGGGACAGGGCTCAGGCTACACCTTC
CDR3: CASTLGQGSGYTF

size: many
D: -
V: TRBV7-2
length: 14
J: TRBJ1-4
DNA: TGTGCCAGCAGTACTACGGGGTGGGATGAAAAACTGTTTTTT
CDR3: CASSTTGWDEKLFF

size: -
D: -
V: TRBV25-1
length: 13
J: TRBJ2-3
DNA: TGTGCCAGCAGTGTACGGAACACAGATACGCAGTATTTT
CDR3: CASSVRNTDTQYF

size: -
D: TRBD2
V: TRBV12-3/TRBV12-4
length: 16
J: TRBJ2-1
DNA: TGTGCCAGCAGTTTTGTGTGGACTAGCGGTGGGAATGAGCAGTTCTTC
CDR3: CASSFVWTSGGNEQFF

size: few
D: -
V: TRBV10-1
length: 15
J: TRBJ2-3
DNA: TGCGCCAGCAGGGAGGGTGACGCGGGCACAGATACGCAGTATTTT
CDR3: CASREGDAGTDTQYF

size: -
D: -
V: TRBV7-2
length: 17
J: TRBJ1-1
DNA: TGTGCCAGCACCCCACTTATGCCATCTAGATGGAACACTGAAGCTTTCTTT
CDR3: CASTPLMPSRWNTEAFF

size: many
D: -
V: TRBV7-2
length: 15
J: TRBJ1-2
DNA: TGTGCCAGCAGCCGTCGGGACTTCGAAGGCTATGGCTACACCTTC
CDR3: CASSRRDFEGYGYTF

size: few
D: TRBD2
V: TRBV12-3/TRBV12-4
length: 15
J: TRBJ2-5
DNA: TGTGCCAGCAGTTTGTTAGCGGGACCTCGGGGGACCCAGTACTTC
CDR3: CASSLLAGPRGTQYF

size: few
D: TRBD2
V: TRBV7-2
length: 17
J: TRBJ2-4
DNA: TGTGCCAGCAGCTTAGGGCCTCAGACTAGCGGGAGTTACATTCAGTACTTC
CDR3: CASSLGPQTSGSYIQYF

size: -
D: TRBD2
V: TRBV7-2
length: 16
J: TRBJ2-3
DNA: TGTGCCAGCAGCTTCTCTCTAGCGGGATCTAGAAATACGCAGTATTTT
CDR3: CASSFSLAGSRNTQYF

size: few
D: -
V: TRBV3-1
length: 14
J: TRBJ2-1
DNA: TGTGCCAGCAGCCAAGGTCGACTATCCAATGAGCAGTTCTTC
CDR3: CASSQGRLSNEQFF

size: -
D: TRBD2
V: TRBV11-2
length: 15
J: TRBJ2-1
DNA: TGTGCCAGCAGCTTGGAACTTAGCGGGTTAGATGAGCAGTTCTTC
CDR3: CASSLELSGLDEQFF

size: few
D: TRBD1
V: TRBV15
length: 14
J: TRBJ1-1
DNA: TGTGCCACCAGGGGACAGACCATGAACACTGAAGCTTTCTTT
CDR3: CATRGQTMNTEAFF

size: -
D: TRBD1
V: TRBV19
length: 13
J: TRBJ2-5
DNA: TGTGCCAGCTCCCCAGGGGGCTCGGAGACCCAGTACTTC
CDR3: CASSPGGSETQYF

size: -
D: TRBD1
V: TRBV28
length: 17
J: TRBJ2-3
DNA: TGTGCCAGCGGTTCCTACCAGGGGGACAGAGACACAGATACGCAGTATTTT
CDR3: CASGSYQGDRDTDTQYF

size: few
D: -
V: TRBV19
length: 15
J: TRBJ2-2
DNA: TGTGCCAGTAGTACCCAGGATTTTAGGGCCGGGGAGCTGTTTTTT
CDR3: CASSTQDFRAGELFF

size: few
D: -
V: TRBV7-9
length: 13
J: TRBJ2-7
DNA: TGTGCCAGCAGCCCTCCGGGGATCGGCGAGCAGTACTTC
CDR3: CASSPPGIGEQYF

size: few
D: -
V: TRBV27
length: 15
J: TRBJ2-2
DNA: TGTGCCAGCAGTTTAGGAGTCACGAACACCGGGGAGCTGTTTTTT
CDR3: CASSLGVTNTGELFF

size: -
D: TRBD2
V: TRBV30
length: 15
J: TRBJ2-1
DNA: TGTGCCTGGAGTGTAGGGCTAGCGGGAGTGAATGAGCAGTTCTTC
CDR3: CAWSVGLAGVNEQFF

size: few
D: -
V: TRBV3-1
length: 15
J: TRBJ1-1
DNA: TGTGCCAGCAGCCTCCCCCCCCCGGGGCGGACACCCACCTACTTT
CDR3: CASSLPPPGRTPTYF

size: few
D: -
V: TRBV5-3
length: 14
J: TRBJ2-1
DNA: TGTGCCAGCAGTTCGGGGAGTCTGGGCAATGAGCAGTTCTTC
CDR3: CASSSGSLGNEQFF

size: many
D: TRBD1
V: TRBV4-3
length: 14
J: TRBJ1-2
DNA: TGCGCCAGCAGCGAGGGGACAGGGTCCCCTGGCTACACCTTC
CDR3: CASSEGTGSPGYTF

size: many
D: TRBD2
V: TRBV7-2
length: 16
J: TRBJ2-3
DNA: TGTGCCAGCAGCTTATTGACTAGCGGGTACACAGATACGCAGTATTTT
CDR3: CASSLLTSGYTDTQYF

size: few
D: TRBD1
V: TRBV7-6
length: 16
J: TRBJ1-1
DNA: TGTGCCAGCAGCAATACCCGGGACAGGGGGAACACTGAAGCTTTCTTT
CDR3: CASSNTRDRGNTEAFF

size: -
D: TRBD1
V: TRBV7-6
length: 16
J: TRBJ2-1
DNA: TGTGCCAGCAGCTTAGCCTCGGGACAGGGATACAATGAGCAGTTCTTC
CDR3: CASSLASGQGYNEQFF

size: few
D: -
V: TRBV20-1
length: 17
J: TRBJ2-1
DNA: TGCAGTGCTAGTATCCGGTTAGGACAGAGCTCCTACAATGAGCAGTTCTTC
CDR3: CSASIRLGQSSYNEQFF

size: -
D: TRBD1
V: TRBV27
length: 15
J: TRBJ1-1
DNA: TGTGCCAGCAGTCCACGACAGGGCCGGAACACTGAAGCTTTCTTT
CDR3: CASSPRQGRNTEAFF

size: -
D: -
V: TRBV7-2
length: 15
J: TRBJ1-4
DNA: TGTGCCAGCAGCTTAGGGGCTGGGGCTAATGAAAAACTGTTTTTT
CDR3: CASSLGAGANEKLFF